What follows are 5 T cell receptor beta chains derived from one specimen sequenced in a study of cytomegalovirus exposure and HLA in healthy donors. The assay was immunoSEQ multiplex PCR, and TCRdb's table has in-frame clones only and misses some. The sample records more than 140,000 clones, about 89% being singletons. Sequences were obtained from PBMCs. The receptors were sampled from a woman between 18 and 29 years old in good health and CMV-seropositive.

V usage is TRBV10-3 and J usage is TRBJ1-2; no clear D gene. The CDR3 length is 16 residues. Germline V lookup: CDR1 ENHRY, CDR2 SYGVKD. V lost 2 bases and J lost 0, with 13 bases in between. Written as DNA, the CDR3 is TGTGCCATCAGTGAGGCCGCCGGGGTCCCTAACTATGGCTACACCTTC. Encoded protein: CAISEAAGVPNYGYTF.

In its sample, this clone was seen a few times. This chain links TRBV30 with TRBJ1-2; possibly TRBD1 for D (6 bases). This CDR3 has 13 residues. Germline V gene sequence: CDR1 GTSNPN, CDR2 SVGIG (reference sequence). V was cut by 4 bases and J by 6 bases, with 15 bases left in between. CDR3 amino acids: CAWTLRDTNGYTF. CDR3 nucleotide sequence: TGTGCCTGGACTCTCCGGGACACCAATGGCTACACCTTC.

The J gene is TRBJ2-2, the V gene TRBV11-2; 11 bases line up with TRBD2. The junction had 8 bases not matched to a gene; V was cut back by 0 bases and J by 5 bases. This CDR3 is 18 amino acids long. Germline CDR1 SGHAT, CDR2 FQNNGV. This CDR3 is CASSLDALAGGRTGELFF. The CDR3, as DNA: TGTGCCAGCAGCTTAGACGCCCTAGCGGGAGGAAGGACCGGGGAGCTGTTTTTT.

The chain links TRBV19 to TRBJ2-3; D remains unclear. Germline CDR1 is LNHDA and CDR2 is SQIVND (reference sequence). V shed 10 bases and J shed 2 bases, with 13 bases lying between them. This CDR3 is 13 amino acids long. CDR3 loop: CATTSLNTDTQYF. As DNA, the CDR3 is TGTGCCACCACGAGCTTAAACACAGATACGCAGTATTTT. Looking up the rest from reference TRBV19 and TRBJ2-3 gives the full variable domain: DGGITQSPKYLFRKEGQNVTLSCEQNLNHDAMYWYRQDPGQGLRLIYYSQIVNDFQKGDIAEGYSVSREKKESFPLTVTSAQKNPTAFYLCATTSLNTDTQYFGPGTRLTVL.

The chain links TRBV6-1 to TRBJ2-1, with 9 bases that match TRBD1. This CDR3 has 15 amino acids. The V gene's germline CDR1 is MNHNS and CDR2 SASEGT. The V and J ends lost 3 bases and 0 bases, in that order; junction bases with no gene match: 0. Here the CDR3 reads CASSEGQGSYNEQFF. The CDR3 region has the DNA TGTGCCAGCAGTGAGGGACAGGGCTCCTACAATGAGCAGTTCTTC.